This TCR beta chain emerged from a study of blood T cells in healthy people across ages (dated by TCRdb to about 2015). For context, the study as a whole: Template switching captured roughly one uniquely barcoded TCR beta cDNA molecule per two T cells in model experiments. The study measured age-related changes in TCR beta repertoire diversity using deep sequencing normalized with unique cDNA molecular identifiers. Donors were grouped into four age groups: young (average approximately 15 years), middle-aged (39), aged (around 60) and long-lived (about 90). The study analyzed two additional independent replicas of 1 million unique cDNA reads from the same blood draw for two donors, one aged 18 to 30 and one aged 80 or older. Study-wide findings and limitations: Compared with the aged group, the long-lived group had more naive CD4+ T cells, fewer expanded clones and increased TCR diversity, a pattern suggesting age selection. Conclusive comparison of naive and antigen-experienced compartments was prevented by the profiling of bulk unsorted PBMCs. There was a strong correlation between observed TCR beta diversity and the percentage of naive T cells measured by flow cytometry. Estimates of total diversity based on one million sequenced T cells were considered lower bounds and underestimates. As age increased, observed TCR beta diversity per million T cells dropped in a roughly linear way, and a significant reduction was already evident by age roughly 36. Because donor CMV infection status was unknown, age-related changes in expanded clonotypes were potentially confounded.

The library came from 5' RACE. For sequencing, an Illumina HiSeq 2500 was employed. A second about 7 to 11 cycle PCR used a sample-barcoded 5' primer and a J-beta primer mix. A unique molecular identifier was introduced onto each TCR beta cDNA molecule by a template-switch 5' adaptor carrying 12 random nucleotides. At least 2.5 million CDR3-containing paired-end reads were obtained from each sample. First-strand cDNA synthesis was performed from all RNA using the Mint cDNA synthesis kit, with priming by a TRBC-specific oligonucleotide. After uracil-DNA glycosylase treatment, a first 18-cycle PCR used universal primers M1SS and BC2_uni_R on all cDNA. Processing in the source paper ran as follows. Normalization of each sample was performed by random selection of 1 million high-quality reads, each carrying a distinct molecular identifier. Instead of being binned into consensus sequences, reads with shared molecular identifiers were discarded. CDR3 identification, clonotype clustering and error correction used MiTCR with a Q25 quality threshold and the strictest error-elimination algorithm. A nonparametric unseen species model with Euler transformation was used to estimate a lower bound on total TCR beta diversity. TCRdb ran its own pipeline on the public reads, namely fastp trimming at Q25 and MiXCR clone calling, and kept in-frame beta chains. Each CDR3 protein appears once, grouped with its most common genes and DNA. The V and J calls follow TCRdb's processing rather than the paper's. The sample records hundreds of thousands of distinct CDR3 sequences, 25% to 30% of which are singletons. Over 2.5% of the sample is taken by the ten largest.

With respect to this clonotype: Its antigen is unknown. No much larger clone exists at a distance of one base, and base qualities are not known.

The CDR3 runs 14 residues from the cysteine to the phenylalanine. Only the CDR3 part of the read is kept: 42 bases, read in frame from the first base. The approximately 40 donors, aged about 6 to 95 years, were systemically healthy Caucasian individuals from Russia. Approximately 9.7 milliliters of peripheral blood were drawn from each donor into EDTA-treated Vacutainer tubes. Ficoll-Paque density-gradient centrifugation was used to isolate PBMCs, with at least 7 million per sample. Total RNA was extracted from PBMCs with Trizol reagent, with at least 5 micrograms obtained per sample. For every donor, flow cytometry on a PBMC aliquot measured the percentage of naive CD45RAhigh/CD27high T cells. These data also formed part of another study, on T cells of mothers and their children. As that second paper reports: Nine systemically healthy Caucasian individuals, comprising three mothers and their six children, were included as donors. cDNA synthesis used all of the extracted RNA, with roughly 1.5 ug of RNA in each 15 ul reaction. In the second PCR, the M1S primer added sample barcodes and 2-4 random nucleotides. Over 9.5 million TCR beta CDR3 reads were obtained for each mother, and around 3 million reads were obtained for each child. TCR recombination output is similarly shaped by thymic selection in related and unrelated pairs, with a minor effect exerted by inherited differences. Related mother-child pairs always showed normalized repertoire overlap that was slightly higher than in unrelated mother-child pairs, though the difference was never significant. With a sensitivity of approximately 100 clones per million clonotypes, no persistent microchimeric T cell clones were detected. The study used deep NGS to compare TCR beta repertoires of mothers and children, seeking features distinguishing related mother-child pairs from unrelated individuals. The mean age was about 38 +/- 4 years for the mothers and approximately 11 +/- 4 years for the children. After adapters were ligated using NEBNext reagents, the libraries underwent 100+100 nt paired-end sequencing on an Illumina HiSeq 2000. To prevent cross-contamination, the mother and child libraries were prepared one month apart and sequenced in separate runs. Between about 500,000 and 2,100,000 distinct TCR beta clonotypes were identified per donor. Naive TCR beta clonotypes were estimated from low-frequency clonotypes matched to each donor's FACS-determined naive share, without sorting.

The source is a boy younger than 18 in good health. The sequence links TRBV12-3 or TRBV12-4 to TRBJ2-1, and 8 junction bases match TRBD1. The J call is doubtful: the DNA matches TRBJ2-7 better. Sequenced material: blood. This receptor has the CDR3 CASSLTGEGDEQYF. The base sequence is TGTGCCAGCAGTCTGACAGGGGAAGGCGACGAGCAGTACTTC.